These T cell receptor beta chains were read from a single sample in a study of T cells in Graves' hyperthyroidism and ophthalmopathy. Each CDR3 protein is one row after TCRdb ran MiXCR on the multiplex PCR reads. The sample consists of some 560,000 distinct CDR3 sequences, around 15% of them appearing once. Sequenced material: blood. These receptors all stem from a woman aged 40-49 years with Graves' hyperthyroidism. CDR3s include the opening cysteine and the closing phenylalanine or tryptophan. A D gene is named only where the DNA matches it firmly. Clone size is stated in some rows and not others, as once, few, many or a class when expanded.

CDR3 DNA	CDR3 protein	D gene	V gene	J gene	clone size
TGTGCCAGCACTTCAAGGACAGTCTCTAGCACCGGGGAGCTGTTTTTT	CASTSRTVSSTGELFF	NA	TRBV28	TRBJ2-2	many
TGTGCCAGCAGCCGGCAACAGCTCAATCAGCCCCAGCATTTT	CASSRQQLNQPQHF	NA	TRBV5-6	TRBJ1-5	few
TGCAGCGTCGAACGGGACAGCTACGAGCAGTACTTC	CSVERDSYEQYF	TRBD1	TRBV29-1	TRBJ2-7	NA
TGTGCCAGCAGTCGACAGTCTGTGGGGGCCAACGTCCTGACTTTC	CASSRQSVGANVLTF	NA	TRBV6-1	TRBJ2-6	many
TGTGCCAGCAGCTTAGGCATACTAGCGGGAAGGGAGCAGTTCTTC	CASSLGILAGREQFF	TRBD2	TRBV7-3	TRBJ2-1	few
TGTGCCAGCAGGGGCCTGGGGGGGAGCGGCACAGATACGCAGTATTTT	CASRGLGGSGTDTQYF	TRBD2	TRBV6-1	TRBJ2-3	few
TGCAGCGCCTTGAGTGGGGGCTACAATGAGCAGTTCTTC	CSALSGGYNEQFF	NA	TRBV29-1	TRBJ2-1	NA
TGTGCCACCAGTGGTAGGGCGGATGAGCAGTTCTTC	CATSGRADEQFF	NA	TRBV24-1	TRBJ2-1	many
TGTGCCAGCAGCGTAGTGAGCGCTGCCTACAATGAGCAGTTCTTC	CASSVVSAAYNEQFF	NA	TRBV9	TRBJ2-1	few
TGTGCCAGCAGCTGGAAACAGGGGAGCGACACCATATATTTT	CASSWKQGSDTIYF	TRBD1	TRBV7-6	TRBJ1-3	few
TGCAGCGAAAAGACAGGGGGCGGGGGTACAGATACGCAGTATTTT	CSEKTGGGGTDTQYF	TRBD1	TRBV29-1	TRBJ2-3	few
TGTGCCAGCAGTTTATCCTTCGGGGGTAAAAACATTCAGTACTTC	CASSLSFGGKNIQYF	NA	TRBV12-3/TRBV12-4	TRBJ2-4	many
TGTGCCAGCAGTGAAGCGGTCGGTGGGACACCCCTCCACTTT	CASSEAVGGTPLHF	NA	TRBV2	TRBJ1-6	many
TGTGCCAGCAGCTTAGTAGAAGAGACCCAGTACTTC	CASSLVEETQYF	NA	TRBV11-3	TRBJ2-5	few
TGTGCCAGCAGTTGGGAAGATAATCAGCCCCAGCATTTT	CASSWEDNQPQHF	NA	TRBV6-1	TRBJ1-5	NA
TGTGCCAGCAGTTTCGGGTATAGCAATCAGCCCCAGCATTTT	CASSFGYSNQPQHF	NA	TRBV12-3/TRBV12-4	TRBJ1-5	many
TGTGCCAGCAAATCGGGGGTTTTTACGCAGTATTTT	CASKSGVFTQYF	NA	TRBV6-2/TRBV6-3	TRBJ2-3	NA
TGCAGTGCTGACAGGGGTCTGGGGAACATTCAGTACTTC	CSADRGLGNIQYF	TRBD1	TRBV20-1	TRBJ2-4	many
TGCGCCAGCAGCTCGGGACTAGCGGGAGAATCTTACAATGAGCAGTTCTTC	CASSSGLAGESYNEQFF	TRBD2	TRBV5-1	TRBJ2-1	NA
TGTGCCAGCTCACCAGCCTACAGCTATGGCTACACCTTC	CASSPAYSYGYTF	NA	TRBV18	TRBJ1-2	many
TGTGCCAGCAGGACCCCGGGGCCACTGGCAACCGGGGAGCTGTTTTTT	CASRTPGPLATGELFF	NA	TRBV12-3/TRBV12-4	TRBJ2-2	many
TGTGCCAGCAGTGAAGTGGGCGACCCCTCCTATAATTCACCCCTCCACTTT	CASSEVGDPSYNSPLHF	NA	TRBV6-1	TRBJ1-6	NA
TGCAGCGTTTTGGGACAGGGGGTGGGGGCCAACGTCCTGACTTTC	CSVLGQGVGANVLTF	TRBD1	TRBV29-1	TRBJ2-6	NA
TGTGCCAGCAGTAGCGGACTAGCGGGAGCCGGAGATACGCAGTATTTT	CASSSGLAGAGDTQYF	TRBD2	TRBV28	TRBJ2-3	many
TGTGCCAGCAACCCAGGGACAGGGGAGCCTGGAAACACCATATATTTT	CASNPGTGEPGNTIYF	TRBD1	TRBV28	TRBJ1-3	many
TGTGCCAGTAGTTCGACAGGGAACGACAATTTACTGTTTTTT	CASSSTGNDNLLFF	TRBD1	TRBV19	TRBJ1-4	NA
TGTGCCAGCAGCTCCGGGACTGGGCCCTACGAGCAGTACTTC	CASSSGTGPYEQYF	NA	TRBV6-2/TRBV6-3	TRBJ2-7	many
TGTGCTAGTGGTCCCCGTCTGAACACTGAAGCTTTCTTT	CASGPRLNTEAFF	NA	TRBV12-5	TRBJ1-1	many
TGTGCCAGTATCCGAGGTCGGGGGACTACTGGAAACACCATATATTTT	CASIRGRGTTGNTIYF	NA	TRBV19	TRBJ1-3	few
TGTGCCAGCAGCGAACAATCTGAAGCTTTCTTT	CASSEQSEAFF	NA	TRBV11-2	TRBJ1-1	NA
TGTGCCAGCAACCGTCTAGCGTTCGCCGGGGAGCTGTTTTTT	CASNRLAFAGELFF	NA	TRBV6-1	TRBJ2-2	few
TGCGCCAGCAGCCAAGACAGGGGCTACACAGATACGCAGTATTTT	CASSQDRGYTDTQYF	TRBD1	TRBV5-1	TRBJ2-3	many
TGTGCCAGCAGCTTATTAGGCATGGAAGAAAAACTGTTTTTT	CASSLLGMEEKLFF	NA	TRBV7-8	TRBJ1-4	few
TGTGCCAGCAGTTCCCCCGGTAGTAGCGGGTGCACAGATACGCAGTATTTT	CASSSPGSSGCTDTQYF	TRBD2	TRBV6-9	TRBJ2-3	many
TGTGCCAGCAGTGAATTAGGCCCTGCGGGAGACTACGAGCAGTACTTC	CASSELGPAGDYEQYF	TRBD2	TRBV25-1	TRBJ2-7	few
TGTGCCAGCAGGGGCCGACAGGGCAATCAGCCCCAGCATTTT	CASRGRQGNQPQHF	NA	TRBV12-3/TRBV12-4	TRBJ1-5	many
TGCAGTGCTAGATTGTTGGGCAGGGGTTCCACCGGGGAGCTGTTTTTT	CSARLLGRGSTGELFF	NA	TRBV20-1	TRBJ2-2	NA
TGTGCCAGCAGCCAAGGGTATCAAGCCGACTATAATTCACCCCTCCACTTT	CASSQGYQADYNSPLHF	NA	TRBV3-1	TRBJ1-6	many
TGTGCTAGTGGTTTGGTAAGGGGCGTCAACCCTTTGAACACTGAAGCTTTCTTT	CASGLVRGVNPLNTEAFF	NA	TRBV12-5	TRBJ1-1	many
TGTGCCAGCAGTTCTCGGGATCGTGGTACGCAGTATTTT	CASSSRDRGTQYF	NA	TRBV6-2/TRBV6-3	TRBJ2-3	once